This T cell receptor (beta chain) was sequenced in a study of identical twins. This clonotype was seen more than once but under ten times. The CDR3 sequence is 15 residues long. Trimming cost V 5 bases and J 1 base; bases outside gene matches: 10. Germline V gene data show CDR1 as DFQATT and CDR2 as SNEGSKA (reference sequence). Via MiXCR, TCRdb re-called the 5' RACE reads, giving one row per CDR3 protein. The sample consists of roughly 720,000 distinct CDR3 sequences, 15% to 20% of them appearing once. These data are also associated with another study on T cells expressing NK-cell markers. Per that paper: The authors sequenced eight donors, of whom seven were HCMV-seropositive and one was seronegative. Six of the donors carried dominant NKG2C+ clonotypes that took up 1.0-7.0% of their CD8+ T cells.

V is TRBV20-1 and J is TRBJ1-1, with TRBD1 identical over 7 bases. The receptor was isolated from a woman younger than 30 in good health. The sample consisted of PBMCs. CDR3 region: CSAARDSLGNTEAFF. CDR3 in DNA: TGCAGTGCTGCCCGGGACAGCTTGGGGAACACTGAAGCTTTCTTT.